The 27 T cell receptor beta chains below all came from one sample that was sequenced in a study of T cell repertoires in cytomegalovirus infection. From the reads, TCRdb called clonotypes with MiXCR, one entry per CDR3 protein. Of around 350,000 distinct CDR3 sequences in the sample, roughly 18% were seen once. Sequenced sample: PBMCs. The source of these receptors is a human donor in good health (CMV status not recorded). Some clones in this sample may be carry-over from other donors' samples.

This clonotype has more than one count but fewer than ten. The gene calls are TRBV4-2 and TRBJ1-2; D is ambiguous. This CDR3 has 14 amino acids. V dropped 0 bases and J dropped 8 bases, with 13 bases sitting between them. Germline-derived CDR1 and CDR2 are LGHNA and YNFKEQ. CDR3 bases: TGTGCCAGCAGCCAAGAATGGCAGCCCCGAGGCTACACCTTC. Protein sequence: CASSQEWQPRGYTF.

The sample holds a few counts of this clonotype. At one end, the junction sequence differs from germline, possibly due to a read error. The rearrangement joins TRBV11-2 to TRBJ2-3; 7 bases are a match to TRBD2. CDR1 is SGHAT and CDR2 is FQNNGV in the germline V gene. The CDR3 is made up of 15 amino acids. The CDR3 DNA sequence: TGTGCCAGCAACTTAAATGCGGGAGGCACAGATACGCAGTATTTT. It is translated as CASNLNAGGTDTQYF.

This clonotype appeared many times. The CDR3 DNA follows: TGTGCCAGCAGCTTAGATCTGTATACGCAGTATTTT. This codes for CASSLDLYTQYF. The chain links TRBV7-2 to TRBJ2-3, with D hard to call. This CDR3 is 12 amino acids long. CDR1 SGHTA and CDR2 FQGNSA come from the germline V gene. Trimming took off 1 base at V and 7 bases at J, with 6 bases between the two ends.

CDR3: CASSPPRRGHNEQFF. DNA of the CDR3: TGTGCCAGCAGCCCCCCCCGGAGGGGCCACAATGAGCAGTTCTTC. The rearrangement joins TRBV14 to TRBJ2-1; possible D gene TRBD2, 6 bases. The germline V and J ends were trimmed by 4 bases and 5 bases, with 15 bases remaining between them. The CDR3 length is 15 residues. Germline V gene data show CDR1 as SGHDN and CDR2 as FVKESK.

This clonotype was seen more than once but under ten times. V gene TRBV5-4 combines with J gene TRBJ1-1, with D tentatively TRBD1 (5 bases). The ends were cut back, 2 bases at V and 3 bases at J, with 11 bases in the middle. This CDR3 region has 14 residues. Germline CDR1 is SGHNT and CDR2 is YYREEE (reference sequence). CDR3 coding DNA: TGTGCCAGCAGCTTACCGCAGGGAGACACTGAAGCTTTCTTT. It yields the protein CASSLPQGDTEAFF.

This clonotype was detected only a few times. The V gene is TRBV5-6, the J gene TRBJ1-5; no reliable D call. The V gene lost 0 bases and the J gene lost 4 bases, with 17 bases spanning the gap. CDR1 is SGHDT and CDR2 is YYEEEE in the germline V gene. This CDR3 region has 17 residues. The CDR3 loop reads CASSLGSEVRWNQPQHF. The CDR3 DNA reads as TGTGCCAGCAGCTTGGGGTCGGAGGTAAGGTGGAATCAGCCCCAGCATTTT.

This clonotype appeared a few times. The chain links TRBV5-6 to TRBJ2-7; D might be TRBD1 (6 bases). The CDR3 is made up of 13 amino acids. Trimming left V 1 base short and J 7 bases short, with 12 bases between. Germline V gene lookup returns CDR1 SGHDT and CDR2 YYEEEE. The CDR3 sequence is CASSLTGPDEQYF. CDR3 bases: TGTGCCAGCAGCTTGACAGGGCCCGATGAGCAGTACTTC.

This clonotype was seen a few times. The chain uses TRBV20-1 and TRBJ2-1, with TRBD2 identical over 7 bases. There are 11 residues in the CDR3. Germline V gene lookup returns CDR1 DFQATT and CDR2 SNEGSKA (reference sequence). Losses at the gene ends were 2 bases for V and 15 bases for J; bases not matched to a gene: 7. This chain's CDR3 is CSARQLATWFF. For the CDR3, the DNA is TGCAGTGCTAGACAACTAGCGACGTGGTTCTTC.

There are a few counts of this clonotype. The gene calls are TRBV5-1 and TRBJ2-7; no reliable D call. V was shortened by 4 bases and J by 3 bases, with 8 bases between the two germline ends. The CDR3 has 12 residues. CDR1 SGHRS and CDR2 YFSETQ come from the germline V gene. The CDR3 is CASSPLGYEQYF. Here the CDR3 DNA reads TGCGCCAGCAGCCCCTTGGGCTACGAGCAGTACTTC. The full variable domain, rest sourced from reference TRBV5-1 and TRBJ2-7, is KAGVTQTPRYLIKTRGQQVTLSCSPISGHRSVSWYQQTPGQGLQFLFEYFSETQRNKGNFPGRFSGRQFSNSRSEMNVSTLELGDSALYLCASSPLGYEQYFGPGTRLTVT.

This clonotype appeared a few times. The rearrangement joins TRBV2 to TRBJ1-6; the D is unclear. This CDR3 has 17 residues. Per germline, CDR1 SNHLY and CDR2 FYNNEI. Between the trimmed V and J ends, which lost 4 bases and 7 bases, there was a span of 20 bases. The CDR3, as DNA: TGTGCCAGCAGTGCCCGACATTTCTCTCTCCGGAATTCACCCCTCCACTTT. The encoded protein is CASSARHFSLRNSPLHF.

As DNA, the CDR3 is TGTGCCAGCAGTCCCCCAGGAAAAGTAGCTTTCTTT. Translation: CASSPPGKVAFF. The chain carries TRBV12-3 or TRBV12-4 and TRBJ1-1, with D unclear. This CDR3 has 12 residues. Between the trimmed V and J ends, which lost 5 bases and 10 bases, there was a span of 14 bases.

The chain uses TRBV24-1 and TRBJ1-1; no firm D call. This CDR3 region has 13 residues. Germline assignment: CDR1 KGHDR and CDR2 SFDVKD. The V end lost 12 bases, the J end lost 0 bases, and 13 bases lay between the germline ends. The CDR3 reads CAPAPFMNTEAFF. Written as DNA, the CDR3 is TGTGCCCCGGCCCCATTCATGAACACTGAAGCTTTCTTT.

The chain has TRBV4-3 and TRBJ2-2; unclear D gene. This CDR3 spans 16 amino acids. In germline, CDR1 is LGHNA, CDR2 YSLEER. Between the trimmed V and J ends, which lost 1 base and 5 bases, there was a span of 14 bases. The CDR3: CASSQVKSRWTGELFF. The CDR3 coding sequence is TGCGCCAGCAGCCAAGTCAAAAGTCGGTGGACCGGGGAGCTGTTTTTT.

This clonotype has at least ten counts. In nucleotides, the CDR3 is TGTGCCAGCAGCCCAGGGTATGACGAGACCCAGTACTTC. Translating it yields CASSPGYDETQYF. The chain has TRBV7-2 and TRBJ2-5; TRBD1 might be the D (5 bases). The V end was cut by 5 bases, the J end by 5 bases, with 12 bases between. The CDR3 has 13 residues. Per germline, CDR1 SGHTA and CDR2 FQGNSA.

This clonotype was counted only a few times. The J gene is TRBJ2-4, the V gene TRBV2; the D is unclear. Deletions cut 5 bases from V and 2 bases from J, with 13 bases between. The CDR3 totals 15 residues. CDR1 SNHLY and CDR2 FYNNEI come from the germline V gene. The CDR3 nucleotides are TGTGCCAGCAGTAGGGATATCCCCCCCAAAAACATTCAGTACTTC. Translated: CASSRDIPPKNIQYF.

This clonotype was detected many times. The chain recombines TRBV7-2 with TRBJ2-3; TRBD2 matches 8 bases. V was clipped by 2 bases and J by 0 bases; unmatched bases: 7. The germline V gene has CDR1 SGHTA and CDR2 FQGNSA. The CDR3 totals 17 residues. This CDR3 reads CASSLRAGVPSTDTQYF. The CDR3 region has the DNA TGTGCCAGCAGCTTACGAGCGGGGGTTCCGAGCACAGATACGCAGTATTTT.

This clonotype showed up many times. The chain couples TRBV7-6 to TRBJ2-5; TRBD1 aligns across 8 bases. CDR1 is SGHVS and CDR2 is FNYEAQ in the germline V gene. The CDR3 runs to 14 residues. Losses at the gene ends were 5 bases for V and 7 bases for J; bases not matched to a gene: 9. The CDR3 region has the DNA TGTGCCAGCAGCGCTAGGACAGGGACGGGGACCCAGTACTTC. Its protein product is CASSARTGTGTQYF.

This clonotype was seen a few times. CDR3 coding DNA: TGTGCCAGCAGTACCTCCGTCGGGAGTATAAGAATCGGGAATGAGCAGTTCTTC. Translated, it gives CASSTSVGSIRIGNEQFF. The chain has TRBV7-9 and TRBJ2-1; tentatively, D is TRBD2 (6 bases). Trimming shortened V by 6 bases and J by 7 bases, and 28 bases separated the two germline ends. Germline CDR1 SEHNR, CDR2 FQNEAQ (reference sequence). The CDR3 consists of 18 residues.

This clonotype appeared many times. The V call is TRBV7-6, the J call TRBJ2-1; maybe TRBD1 (6 bases). Germline V CDR1 and CDR2: SGHVS, FNYEAQ. Deletions cut 5 bases from V and 5 bases from J, with 10 bases between. The length of the CDR3 is 13 residues. The CDR3 sequence is CASSLTGNNEQFF. The CDR3 bases are TGTGCCAGCAGCCTTACAGGGAACAATGAGCAGTTCTTC.

This clonotype was seen at least ten times. The rearrangement joins TRBV6-6 to TRBJ2-1, with TRBD2 matching 15 bases. Trimming at V came to 0 bases and at J to 9 bases, leaving 6 bases not matched to a gene. Per germline, CDR1 MNHNY and CDR2 SVGAGI (reference sequence). The CDR3 runs to 17 residues. CDR3 in amino acids: CASSYSGTSGGRGEQFF. The CDR3 region has the DNA TGTGCCAGCAGTTACTCAGGGACTAGCGGGGGGCGTGGTGAGCAGTTCTTC.

This clonotype was seen a handful of times. V usage is TRBV10-3 and J usage is TRBJ1-5; no firm D call. The CDR3 totals 14 residues. From germline, CDR1 is ENHRY and CDR2 SYGVKD. V gave up 10 bases and J gave up 0 bases, with 13 bases separating them. The CDR3 reads CATGVRGSNQPQHF. The CDR3 DNA is TGTGCCACCGGCGTAAGAGGTAGCAATCAGCCCCAGCATTTT.

The V call is TRBV6-5, the J call TRBJ1-6, with D perhaps TRBD1 (6 bases). The length of the CDR3 is 15 residues. Looked up from germline, CDR1 is MNHEY and CDR2 is SVGAGI. Deletions cut 5 bases from V and 7 bases from J, with 15 bases between. The DNA for the CDR3 is TGTGCCAGCAGTCGAGCGGGGGGCCCCAATTCACCCCTCCACTTT. This codes for CASSRAGGPNSPLHF.

This clonotype was found many times. The J gene is TRBJ2-7, the V gene TRBV28; tentative D call: TRBD1 (5 bases). The CDR3 has 12 residues. The V end was cut by 5 bases, the J end by 4 bases, with 9 bases between. CDR1 is MDHEN, CDR2 SYDVKM, per germline. CDR3 in DNA: TGTGCCAGCAGTACGCAGGGTTACGAGCAGTACTTC. Translated, it gives CASSTQGYEQYF.

The chain uses TRBV7-3 and TRBJ2-3; D remains ambiguous. The germline CDR1 and CDR2 sequences are SGHTA and FQGTGA. The CDR3 has 12 amino acids. V was clipped by 3 bases and J by 5 bases, with 6 bases between them. CDR3 sequence reads: CASSFGRDTQYF. Written as DNA, the CDR3 is TGTGCCAGCAGCTTTGGCCGAGATACGCAGTATTTT.

J is TRBJ2-3 and V is TRBV7-2; TRBD2 matches at 7 bases. The length of the CDR3 is 14 residues. Germline V lookup: CDR1 SGHTA, CDR2 FQGNSA. V was pared by 6 bases and J by 5 bases, with 8 bases of the junction left unmatched. The CDR3 nucleotides are TGTGCCAGCAGGCTGCATCGGGGGGTAGATACGCAGTATTTT. Amino acid sequence: CASRLHRGVDTQYF.

In its sample, this clonotype was seen a few times. V and J are TRBV7-2 and TRBJ1-1; D is ambiguous. The V end lost 5 bases, the J end lost 1 base, and 11 bases lay between the germline ends. This CDR3 contains 14 residues. CDR1 is SGHTA, CDR2 FQGNSA, per germline. This CDR3 is CASSTRGTNTEAFF. CDR3 sequence (DNA): TGTGCCAGCAGCACCCGGGGAACGAACACTGAAGCTTTCTTT. The full variable domain, with the rest looked up from reference TRBV7-2 and TRBJ1-1, is GAGVSQSPSNKVTEKGKDVELRCDPISGHTALYWYRQSLGQGLEFLIYFQGNSAPDKSGLPSDRFSAERTGGSVSTLTIQRTQQEDSAVYLCASSTRGTNTEAFFGQGTRLTVV.

The gene calls are TRBV2 and TRBJ2-1; the D is unclear. The CDR3 loop spans 15 amino acids. Germline CDR1 and CDR2: SNHLY and FYNNEI. V lost 5 bases to trimming and J lost 4 bases, with 15 bases between them. The CDR3 DNA reads as TGTGCCAGCAGTCTGGCCCCTCTCGGGTACAATGAGCAGTTCTTC. The encoded protein is CASSLAPLGYNEQFF.